These 32 T cell receptor beta chains were all obtained from the same sample, sequenced in a study of blood T cell repertoires in COVID-19. Generated by immunoSEQ multiplex PCR, the TCRdb table keeps only in-frame clones and is missing some. The sample lists approximately 100,000 clones, around 86% seen once, with roughly 2.7% in the top ten. Source material: PBMCs or T cells enriched from blood (not recorded which). These TCRs come from a woman aged 45-60 years who had recovered from COVID-19.

The chain recombines TRBV7-9 with TRBJ1-2; 8 bases match TRBD1. Germline values: CDR1 SEHNR, CDR2 FQNEAQ (reference sequence). The CDR3 length is 14 residues. Trimming cost V 6 bases and J 7 bases; bases outside gene matches: 10. CDR3 protein: CASSYSGQGAGYTF. CDR3 sequence (DNA): TGTGCCAGCAGTTACTCGGGCCAGGGGGCTGGCTACACCTTC.

The V call is TRBV27, the J call TRBJ1-1, with D possibly being TRBD1 (6 bases). V lost 5 bases, J lost 1 base, and 14 bases lay in between. The CDR3 spans 15 residues. Per the germline V gene, CDR1 is MNHEY and CDR2 is SMNVEV (reference sequence). CDR3 sequence reads: CASSQAGARNTEAFF. CDR3 nucleotide sequence: TGTGCCAGCAGTCAAGCGGGGGCGAGGAACACTGAAGCTTTCTTT.

This clone was counted a single time. The chain links TRBV5-1 to TRBJ2-3; D is perhaps TRBD2 (6 bases). The CDR3 consists of 17 residues. V was pared by 0 bases and J by 1 base, with 15 bases between. Germline V lookup: CDR1 SGHRS, CDR2 YFSETQ. The CDR3 spells CASSLAGGLSRTDTQYF. Here the CDR3 DNA reads TGCGCCAGCAGCTTGGCCGGGGGACTTTCCCGCACAGATACGCAGTATTTT.

The chain links TRBV2 to TRBJ1-2, with TRBD1 identical over 7 bases. The V gene's germline CDR1 is SNHLY and CDR2 FYNNEI. The CDR3 extends over 13 amino acids. The V segment lost 8 bases and the J segment 4 bases; nucleotides outside the gene matches: 7. CDR3 protein: CASGGGEVYGYTF. The CDR3 region has the DNA TGTGCCAGCGGAGGGGGCGAGGTCTATGGCTACACCTTC.

This chain links TRBV18 with TRBJ2-5, with TRBD2 matching over 13 bases. CDR3 length: 16 amino acids. In germline, CDR1 is KGHSH, CDR2 LQKENI. V was pared by 6 bases and J by 4 bases, with 8 bases of the junction left unmatched. The CDR3 region has the DNA TGTGCCAGCTCCCTTACACTAGCGGGAGGGCCAGAGACCCAGTACTTC. It specifies CASSLTLAGGPETQYF.

The V and J genes are TRBV28 and TRBJ1-3, with D hard to call. Germline assignment: CDR1 MDHEN and CDR2 SYDVKM. The CDR3 totals 14 residues. With 7 bases removed from V and 0 bases from J, the gap between germline ends came to 10 bases. The CDR3: CASNTRGSGNTIYF. As DNA, the CDR3 is TGTGCCAGCAACACCCGGGGCTCTGGAAACACCATATATTTT.

V and J are TRBV7-9 and TRBJ2-2, with 7 bases that match TRBD1. Germline trimming cut 1 base from V and 6 bases from J; bases unmatched to any gene: 11. The CDR3 is 17 residues long. Germline CDR1 reads SEHNR; CDR2 reads FQNEAQ (reference sequence). DNA of the CDR3: TGTGCCAGCAGCTTAGGTCCGGGACAGTACCATCCCGGGGAGCTGTTTTTT. Translated: CASSLGPGQYHPGELFF.

The chain carries TRBV28 and TRBJ1-3; no firm D call. The CDR3 loop spans 18 amino acids. CDR1 and CDR2 from the germline V gene are MDHEN and SYDVKM. V lost 4 bases, J lost 1 base, and 20 bases lay in between. CDR3 sequence reads: CASSSAEGTRKSGNTIYF. The CDR3 coding sequence is TGTGCCAGCAGTTCCGCCGAGGGTACTAGGAAGTCTGGAAACACCATATATTTT.

V and J are TRBV12-5 and TRBJ2-3; TRBD1 matches 11 bases. CDR3 length equals 16 residues. Germline CDR1 reads LGHNT; CDR2 reads FRNRAP. Trimming cost V 1 base and J 5 bases; bases outside gene matches: 5. The CDR3 nucleotides read TGTGCTAGTGGTTTGGCCGGACAGGGGGCTAGAGATACGCAGTATTTT. Encoded protein: CASGLAGQGARDTQYF.

CDR3 nucleotides: TGTGCCAGCAGCGAGCTTCACAGGAAAAATACGCAGTATTTT. Translated, it gives CASSELHRKNTQYF. This sequence joins TRBV7-4 and TRBJ2-3, with a tentative D call TRBD1 (5 bases). V gave up 5 bases and J gave up 7 bases, with 16 bases separating them. Germline V gene data show CDR1 as SGHVT and CDR2 as SQSDAQ. CDR3 length: 14 residues.

J is TRBJ1-5 and V is TRBV21-1; TRBD1, the table's D call, lacks a check against the DNA. TRBV21-1 is tagged as a pseudogene. The CDR3 has 19 residues. This CDR3 reads CASSFRTGTGTYSNQPQHF. The CDR3 DNA sequence: TGTGCCAGCAGCTTCCGAACCGGGACAGGTACGTATAGCAATCAGCCCCAGCATTTT.

The gene calls are TRBV27 and TRBJ2-3, with D maybe TRBD2 (5 bases). This CDR3 is 15 amino acids long. The V gene lost 2 bases and the J gene lost 0 bases, with 9 bases spanning the gap. Germline V gene data show CDR1 as MNHEY and CDR2 as SMNVEV (reference sequence). The CDR3 DNA reads TGTGCCAGCAGTTTACTAGCAGTAAGCACAGATACGCAGTATTTT. Translation gives CASSLLAVSTDTQYF.

The genes are TRBV24-1 and TRBJ2-3; a possible D gene is TRBD2 (6 bases). This CDR3 contains 13 residues. Germline CDR1 KGHDR, CDR2 SFDVKD. V was clipped by 4 bases and J by 7 bases, with 11 bases between them. This CDR3 reads CATSESGLYTQYF. CDR3 in DNA: TGTGCCACCAGTGAGTCGGGACTCTATACGCAGTATTTT.

CDR3 amino acids: CATSDVGAGAKELFF. For the CDR3, the DNA is TGTGCCACCAGTGACGTCGGGGCAGGGGCTAAGGAGCTGTTTTTT. J is TRBJ2-2 and V is TRBV24-1, with D maybe TRBD1 (6 bases). This CDR3 comprises 15 residues. V shed 4 bases and J shed 10 bases, with 18 bases lying between them. Germline V lookup: CDR1 KGHDR, CDR2 SFDVKD.

The gene calls are TRBV7-6 and TRBJ2-1; 11 bases line up with TRBD2. V trimming: 4 bases; J trimming: 7 bases; junction bases outside the gene matches: 6. The CDR3 consists of 15 residues. From germline, CDR1 is SGHVS and CDR2 FNYEAQ. The CDR3 coding sequence is TGTGCCAGCAGCTCACTAGCGGGAGTACAAAATGAGCAGTTCTTC. It encodes CASSSLAGVQNEQFF.

At least ten counts were recorded for this clone. The chain carries TRBV6-5 and TRBJ1-1, with no clear D. CDR1 MNHEY and CDR2 SVGAGI come from the germline V gene. V was pared by 8 bases and J by 0 bases, with 13 bases between. The CDR3 loop spans 14 amino acids. The CDR3 loop reads CASQRPGMNTEAFF. CDR3 nucleotide sequence: TGTGCCAGCCAGCGCCCCGGGATGAACACTGAAGCTTTCTTT.

The chain has TRBV10-3 and TRBJ2-3; TRBD2 might be the D (5 bases). CDR3 length equals 14 residues. V was cut by 0 bases and J by 2 bases, with 6 bases left in between. From germline, CDR1 is ENHRY and CDR2 SYGVKD. The CDR3 DNA follows: TGTGCCATCAGTGAGTCTAGCGACACAGATACGCAGTATTTT. This gives the protein CAISESSDTDTQYF.

The chain recombines TRBV15 with TRBJ2-3; TRBD2 might be the D (5 bases). The CDR3 has 14 residues. Trimming stripped 0 bases from V and 4 bases from J, with 8 bases between. Germline V gene data show CDR1 as LNHNV and CDR2 as YYDKDF (reference sequence). The CDR3 spells CATSRELGSDTQYF. As DNA, the CDR3 is TGTGCCACCAGCAGAGAACTAGGTTCAGATACGCAGTATTTT. The full variable domain, rest sourced from reference TRBV15 and TRBJ2-3, is DAMVIQNPRYQVTQFGKPVTLSCSQTLNHNVMYWYQQKSSQAPKLLFHYYDKDFNNEADTPDNFQSRRPNTSFCFLDIRSPGLGDTAMYLCATSRELGSDTQYFGPGTRLTVL.

The chain links TRBV5-6 to TRBJ2-3, with D perhaps matching TRBD2 (6 bases). With 4 bases removed from V and 2 bases from J, the gap between germline ends came to 11 bases. CDR1 is SGHDT, CDR2 YYEEEE, per germline. This CDR3 region has 14 residues. CDR3 sequence: CASSRAGYTDTQYF. The DNA for the CDR3 is TGTGCCAGCAGCAGGGCGGGGTACACAGATACGCAGTATTTT.

The chain carries TRBV28 and TRBJ2-2; TRBD2 agrees at 12 bases. V was pared by 5 bases and J by 5 bases, with 6 bases of the junction left unmatched. The CDR3 has 16 amino acids. Germline V gene sequence: CDR1 MDHEN, CDR2 SYDVKM. CDR3 sequence: CASSVLAGGPTGELFF. The CDR3 DNA follows: TGTGCCAGCAGTGTCCTAGCGGGGGGGCCTACCGGGGAGCTGTTTTTT. The variable domain in full, completed from reference TRBV28 and TRBJ2-2, reads DVKVTQSSRYLVKRTGEKVFLECVQDMDHENMFWYRQDPGLGLRLIYFSYDVKMKEKGDIPEGYSVSREKKERFSLILESASTNQTSMYLCASSVLAGGPTGELFFGEGSRLTVL.

The V and J genes are TRBV5-1 and TRBJ1-5; 7 bases are a match to TRBD1. The V gene end was trimmed by 2 bases and the J gene end by 7 bases; junction bases not matched to a gene: 3. Germline values: CDR1 SGHRS, CDR2 YFSETQ. The CDR3 is 13 amino acids. CDR3 region: CASSLQGRQPQHF. CDR3 coding DNA: TGCGCCAGCAGCTTACAGGGGCGACAGCCCCAGCATTTT.

This clone was observed at least ten times. The V gene is TRBV6-1, the J gene TRBJ2-7; 8 positions agree with TRBD2. CDR1 MNHNS and CDR2 SASEGT come from the germline V gene. The CDR3 loop spans 16 amino acids. Losses at the gene ends were 2 bases for V and 0 bases for J; bases not matched to a gene: 6. DNA for the CDR3: TGTGCCAGCAGTGAATCACGACTAGCGACCTCCTACGAGCAGTACTTC. The encoded protein is CASSESRLATSYEQYF.

Only a few counts were recorded for this clone. The rearrangement uses TRBV27 and TRBJ2-7; possible D gene TRBD2, 6 bases. Deletions cut 2 bases from V and 1 base from J, with 18 bases between. The CDR3 is made up of 17 amino acids. Germline CDR1 is MNHEY and CDR2 is SMNVEV (reference sequence). The CDR3 spells CASSLKGPGEWSYEQYF. In DNA, the CDR3 is TGTGCCAGCAGTTTAAAAGGCCCGGGGGAATGGTCCTACGAGCAGTACTTC.

The rearrangement joins TRBV15 to TRBJ2-7; D is possibly TRBD1 (6 bases). Per the germline V gene, CDR1 is LNHNV and CDR2 is YYDKDF (reference sequence). This CDR3 spans 14 amino acids. Trimming took 2 bases from V and 3 from J, leaving 11 bases between them. CDR3 sequence (DNA): TGTGCCACCAGCAGAAGACAGGAGCTCTACGAGCAGTACTTC. Translated, it gives CATSRRQELYEQYF.

This clone was counted only a few times. The rearrangement links TRBV14 to TRBJ1-1, with a tentative D call TRBD1 (5 bases). The germline CDR1 and CDR2 sequences are SGHDN and FVKESK. This CDR3 is 15 amino acids long. V lost 3 bases, J lost 0 bases, and 11 bases lay in between. CDR3 residues: CASSHGGALNTEAFF. The CDR3 bases are TGTGCCAGCAGCCACGGAGGGGCTTTGAACACTGAAGCTTTCTTT.

The chain recombines TRBV2 with TRBJ2-3; D gene unclear. Trimming removed 6 bases at V and 2 bases at J, with 15 bases between. There are 15 residues in the CDR3. Looked up from germline, CDR1 is SNHLY and CDR2 is FYNNEI. CDR3 nucleotides: TGTGCCAGCAGCAGAAACTATGGCCTCACAGATACGCAGTATTTT. It specifies CASSRNYGLTDTQYF.

The chain carries TRBV7-8 and TRBJ1-5; TRBD1 matches 9 bases. V lost 4 bases, J lost 4 bases, and 2 bases stayed unmatched. CDR3 length: 14 residues. The V gene's germline CDR1 is SGHVS and CDR2 FQNEAQ. This CDR3 reads CASSSGTGNQPQHF. CDR3 in DNA: TGTGCCAGCAGCTCCGGGACAGGGAATCAGCCCCAGCATTTT.

The chain recombines TRBV9 with TRBJ1-3, with D possibly being TRBD1 (5 bases). From germline, CDR1 is SGDLS and CDR2 YYNGEE. CDR3 size: 14 residues. V lost 4 bases and J 0 bases, leaving 8 bases between the germline ends. Here the CDR3 DNA reads TGTGCCAGCAGCAGACAGTTCTCTGGAAACACCATATATTTT. This gives the protein CASSRQFSGNTIYF.

The gene calls are TRBV19 and TRBJ2-7, with TRBD2 as a possible D gene (6 bases). This CDR3 is 13 amino acids long. Trimming took off 2 bases at V and 4 bases at J, with 9 bases between the two ends. Per germline, CDR1 LNHDA and CDR2 SQIVND (reference sequence). The CDR3 bases are TGTGCCAGTAGTATATATGGGGGGTACGAGCAGTACTTC. Protein product: CASSIYGGYEQYF.

V gene TRBV20-1 combines with J gene TRBJ1-5; D perhaps matches TRBD1 (6 bases). Per the germline V gene, CDR1 is DFQATT and CDR2 is SNEGSKA (reference sequence). The CDR3 consists of 15 residues. The ends were cut back, 3 bases at V and 0 bases at J, with 12 bases in the middle. CDR3 sequence: CSASRGTYSNQPQHF. The CDR3, as DNA: TGCAGTGCTAGTAGGGGGACGTATAGCAATCAGCCCCAGCATTTT.

The chain couples TRBV28 to TRBJ2-7, with 8 bases identical to TRBD2. In germline, CDR1 is MDHEN, CDR2 SYDVKM. The V and J ends lost 8 bases and 3 bases, in that order; junction bases with no gene match: 6. The CDR3 is 13 amino acids. The CDR3 loop reads CASLSGSHYEQYF. In DNA, the CDR3 is TGTGCCAGCCTAAGCGGGAGTCACTACGAGCAGTACTTC.

This clone occurred once. The chain joins TRBV19 to TRBJ1-3; no clear D. Trimming removed 6 bases at V and 4 bases at J, with 16 bases between. Germline CDR1 and CDR2: LNHDA and SQIVND (reference sequence). CDR3 length: 15 residues. The CDR3 DNA sequence: TGTGCCAGTAGCCACGGAAGGAACAGCGGAAACACCATATATTTT. It translates to CASSHGRNSGNTIYF.